The rows below give T cell receptor beta chains drawn from one sample of a study of T cells in Graves' hyperthyroidism and ophthalmopathy. One entry per CDR3 protein, called by TCRdb with MiXCR from the multiplex PCR reads. The sample lists about 640,000 distinct CDR3 sequences; 20% to 25% were seen once. Sequencing was carried out using blood. The receptors were sampled from a man under 40 with Graves' ophthalmopathy. The CDR3 runs from the conserved cysteine through the conserved F or W. D genes are given only for firm matches. Only some rows state a clone size, as once, few, many or a class for expanded clones.

>15|TRBJ1-2|TRBV10-3|few|TRBD1
CAISEPTGNSYGYTF
TGTGCCATCAGTGAGCCGACAGGGAATAGCTATGGCTACACCTTC
>15|TRBJ2-1|TRBV6-1|.|.
CASRPDLSSYNEQFF
TGTGCCAGCAGGCCAGATCTTAGCTCCTACAATGAGCAGTTCTTC
>15|TRBJ2-1|TRBV2|many|.
CASSLPMTAYNEQFF
TGTGCCAGCAGCCTCCCCATGACAGCATACAATGAGCAGTTCTTC
>16|TRBJ1-1|TRBV28|many|.
CASSLWVAGVNTEAFF
TGTGCCAGCAGTTTGTGGGTTGCCGGGGTGAACACTGAAGCTTTCTTT
>16|TRBJ1-3|TRBV6-9|few|.
CASSYHDSYSGNTIYF
TGTGCCAGCAGTTATCATGACAGCTACTCTGGAAACACCATATATTTT
>17|TRBJ2-2|TRBV5-1|.|.
CASSLVMGGQNTGELFF
.
>12|TRBJ2-7|TRBV7-9|many|.
CASSFGNYEQYF
TGTGCCAGCAGCTTTGGGAACTACGAGCAGTACTTC
>15|TRBJ1-1|TRBV20-1|.|TRBD1
CSAPGTGTMNTEAFF
TGCAGTGCTCCCGGGACAGGAACTATGAACACTGAAGCTTTCTTT
>15|TRBJ1-3|TRBV28|.|.
CASSSGARSGNTIYF
TGTGCCAGCAGTTCGGGGGCCCGCTCTGGAAACACCATATATTTT
>15|TRBJ2-2|TRBV5-1|.|.
CASSVSRAHTGELFF
TGCGCCAGCAGCGTTAGCAGGGCCCACACCGGGGAGCTGTTTTTT
>16|TRBJ1-5|TRBV4-1|few|.
CASSQAPGQVSQPQHF
TGCGCCAGCAGCCAGGCTCCGGGACAAGTCAGTCAGCCCCAGCATTTT
>14|TRBJ2-7|TRBV24-1|.|TRBD1
CATSGGTGGDEQYF
TGTGCCACCAGCGGCGGGACAGGGGGGGACGAGCAGTACTTC
>14|TRBJ2-2|TRBV28|.|.
CATGGTHLLGELFF
TGTGCCACCGGGGGGACACATCTCCTAGGGGAGCTGTTTTTT
>15|TRBJ2-1|TRBV5-1|many|TRBD2
CASSPQSGSPNEQFF
TGCGCCAGCAGCCCGCAGAGCGGGAGTCCCAATGAGCAGTTCTTC
>15|TRBJ2-7|TRBV28|many|TRBD1
CASSSSGTGFYEQYF
TGTGCCAGCAGTTCCTCCGGGACAGGGTTCTACGAGCAGTACTTC
>13|TRBJ2-7|TRBV27|.|TRBD1
CASSPPGQGKQYF
TGTGCCAGCAGTCCTCCGGGACAGGGTAAGCAGTACTTC
>14|TRBJ1-5|TRBV28|.|.
CAGSGTELNQPQHF
TGTGCCGGGTCAGGGACCGAACTCAATCAGCCCCAGCATTTT
>14|TRBJ2-5|TRBV5-6|.|TRBD2
CASSRTSGKETQYF
TGTGCCAGCAGTCGGACTAGCGGGAAAGAGACCCAGTACTTC
>15|TRBJ2-5|TRBV19|.|.
CASSIWTPSGETQYF
TGTGCCAGTAGTATTTGGACCCCTTCGGGAGAGACCCAGTACTTC
>14|TRBJ2-7|TRBV20-1|.|TRBD2
CSAAGLGVSYEQYF
TGCAGTGCTGCGGGACTAGGAGTCTCCTACGAGCAGTACTTC
>15|TRBJ2-2|TRBV7-9|many|TRBD1
CASSRRQGNTGELFF
TGTGCCAGCAGTCGGAGACAGGGCAACACCGGGGAGCTGTTTTTT
>13|TRBJ2-7|TRBV7-9|.|.
CASSPSGQNGQYF
TGTGCCAGCAGCCCCTCGGGGCAGAACGGGCAGTACTTC
>15|TRBJ2-1|TRBV7-2|.|TRBD2
CASSSSLAGAGEQFF
TGTGCCAGCAGCTCAAGCCTAGCGGGAGCGGGTGAGCAGTTCTTC
>14|TRBJ2-2|TRBV5-5|.|.
CASSPAGETGELFF
TGTGCCAGCAGCCCGGCAGGGGAGACCGGGGAGCTGTTTTTT
>17|TRBJ2-2|TRBV12-3/TRBV12-4|few|TRBD2
CASSWTSGAPNTGELFF
TGTGCCAGCAGTTGGACTAGCGGGGCTCCGAACACCGGGGAGCTGTTTTTT
>15|TRBJ2-5|TRBV18|few|.
CASSPLFLPAETQYF
TGTGCCAGCTCACCACTGTTCCTGCCGGCAGAGACCCAGTACTTC
>14|TRBJ2-7|TRBV20-1|few|TRBD1
CSARDRNLLDEQYF
TGCAGTGCTAGGGACAGGAACCTCCTGGACGAGCAGTACTTC
>16|TRBJ2-3|TRBV3-1|few|TRBD2
CASSHPSGRADDTQYF
TGTGCCAGCAGCCATCCTAGCGGGAGGGCTGATGATACGCAGTATTTT
>16|TRBJ1-2|TRBV28|many|.
CASSSVGTFVTHGYTF
TGTGCCAGCAGTTCCGTCGGGACTTTCGTTACCCATGGCTACACCTTC
>14|TRBJ1-5|TRBV19|few|.
CASSRLASNQPQHF
TGTGCCAGTAGTCGCCTCGCGAGCAATCAGCCCCAGCATTTT